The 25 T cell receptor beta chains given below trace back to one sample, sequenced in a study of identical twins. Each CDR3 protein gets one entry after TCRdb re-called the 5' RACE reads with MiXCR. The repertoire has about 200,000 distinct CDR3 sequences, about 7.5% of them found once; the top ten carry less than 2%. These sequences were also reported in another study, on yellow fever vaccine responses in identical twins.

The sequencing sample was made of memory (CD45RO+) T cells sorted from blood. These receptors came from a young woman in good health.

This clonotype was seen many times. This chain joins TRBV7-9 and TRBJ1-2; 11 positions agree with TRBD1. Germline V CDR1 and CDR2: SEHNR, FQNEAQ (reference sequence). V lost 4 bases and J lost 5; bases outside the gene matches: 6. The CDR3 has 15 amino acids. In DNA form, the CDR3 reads TGTGCCAGCAGCTCGGACAGGGGGCAAGTGTATGGCTACACCTTC. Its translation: CASSSDRGQVYGYTF.

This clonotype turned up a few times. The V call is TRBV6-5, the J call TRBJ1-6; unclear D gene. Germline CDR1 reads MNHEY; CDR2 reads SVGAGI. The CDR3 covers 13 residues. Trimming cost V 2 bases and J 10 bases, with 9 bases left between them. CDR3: CASSYPSGSPLHF. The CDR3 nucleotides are TGTGCCAGCAGTTACCCGTCGGGGTCACCCCTCCACTTT.

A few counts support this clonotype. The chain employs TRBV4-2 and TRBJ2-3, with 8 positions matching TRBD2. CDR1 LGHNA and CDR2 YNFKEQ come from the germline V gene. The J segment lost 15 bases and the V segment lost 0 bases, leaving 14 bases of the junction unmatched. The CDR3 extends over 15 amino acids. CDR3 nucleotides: TGTGCCAGCAGCCAAGATGGGCGGGGGGCCCGTTTCGTATATTTT. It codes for CASSQDGRGARFVYF.

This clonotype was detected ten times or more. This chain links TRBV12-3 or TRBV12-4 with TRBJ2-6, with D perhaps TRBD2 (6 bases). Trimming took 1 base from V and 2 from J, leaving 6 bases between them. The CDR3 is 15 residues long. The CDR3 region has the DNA TGTGCCAGCAGTTTAGGGGGGGCTGGGGCCAACGTCCTGACTTTC. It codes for CASSLGGAGANVLTF.

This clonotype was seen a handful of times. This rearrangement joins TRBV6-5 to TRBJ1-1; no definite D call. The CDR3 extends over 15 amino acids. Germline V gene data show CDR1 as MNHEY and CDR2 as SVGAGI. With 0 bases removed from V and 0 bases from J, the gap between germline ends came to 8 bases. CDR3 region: CASSYSRQMNTEAFF. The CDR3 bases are TGTGCCAGCAGTTACTCCAGGCAGATGAACACTGAAGCTTTCTTT.

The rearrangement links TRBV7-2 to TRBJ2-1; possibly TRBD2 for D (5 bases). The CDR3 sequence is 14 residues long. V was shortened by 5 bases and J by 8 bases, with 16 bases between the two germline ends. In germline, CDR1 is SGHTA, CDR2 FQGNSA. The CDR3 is CASSPRTVGDEQFF. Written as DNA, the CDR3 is TGTGCCAGCAGCCCGCGGACTGTAGGTGATGAGCAGTTCTTC.

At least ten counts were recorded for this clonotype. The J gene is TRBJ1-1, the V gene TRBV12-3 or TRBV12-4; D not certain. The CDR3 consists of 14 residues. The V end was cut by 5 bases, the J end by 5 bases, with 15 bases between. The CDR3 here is CASSAGGRGTEAFF. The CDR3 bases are TGTGCCAGCAGTGCCGGAGGCCGCGGAACTGAAGCTTTCTTT.

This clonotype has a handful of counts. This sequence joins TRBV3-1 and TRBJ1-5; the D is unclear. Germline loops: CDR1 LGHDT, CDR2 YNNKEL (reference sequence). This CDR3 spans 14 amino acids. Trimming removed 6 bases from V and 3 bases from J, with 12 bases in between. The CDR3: CASSPPGHNQPQHF. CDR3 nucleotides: TGTGCCAGCAGTCCCCCGGGTCACAATCAGCCCCAGCATTTT.

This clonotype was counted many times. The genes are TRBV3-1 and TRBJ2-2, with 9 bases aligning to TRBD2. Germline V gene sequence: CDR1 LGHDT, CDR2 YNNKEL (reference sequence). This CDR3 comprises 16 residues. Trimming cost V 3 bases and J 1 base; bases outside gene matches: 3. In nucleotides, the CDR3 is TGTGCCAGCAGCCATCTGACTAGCGGGAACACCGGGGAGCTGTTTTTT. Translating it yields CASSHLTSGNTGELFF.

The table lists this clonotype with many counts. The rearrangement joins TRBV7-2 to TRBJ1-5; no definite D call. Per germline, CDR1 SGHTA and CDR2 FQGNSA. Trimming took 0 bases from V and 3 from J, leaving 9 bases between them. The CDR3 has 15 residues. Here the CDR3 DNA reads TGTGCCAGCAGCTTAGCGCCGGCTCCCAATCAGCCCCAGCATTTT. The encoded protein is CASSLAPAPNQPQHF.

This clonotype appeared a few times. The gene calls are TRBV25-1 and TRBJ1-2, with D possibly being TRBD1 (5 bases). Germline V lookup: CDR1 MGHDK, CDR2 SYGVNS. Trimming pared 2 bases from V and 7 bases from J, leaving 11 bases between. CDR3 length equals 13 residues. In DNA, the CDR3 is TGTGCCAGCAGTGAACGACAGTTGAGTGGCTACACCTTC. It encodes CASSERQLSGYTF.

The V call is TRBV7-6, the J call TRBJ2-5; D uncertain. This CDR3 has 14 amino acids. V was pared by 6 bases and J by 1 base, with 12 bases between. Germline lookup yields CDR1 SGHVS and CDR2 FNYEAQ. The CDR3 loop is CASSLRESQETQYF. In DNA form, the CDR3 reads TGTGCCAGCAGTCTCAGAGAGAGCCAAGAGACCCAGTACTTC.

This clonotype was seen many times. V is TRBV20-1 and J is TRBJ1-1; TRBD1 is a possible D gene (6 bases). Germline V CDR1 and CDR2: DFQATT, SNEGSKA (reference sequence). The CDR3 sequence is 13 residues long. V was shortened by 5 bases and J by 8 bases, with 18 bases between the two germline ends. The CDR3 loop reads CSAGQGNRLEAFF. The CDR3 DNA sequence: TGCAGTGCTGGCCAGGGGAATCGGTTGGAAGCTTTCTTT.

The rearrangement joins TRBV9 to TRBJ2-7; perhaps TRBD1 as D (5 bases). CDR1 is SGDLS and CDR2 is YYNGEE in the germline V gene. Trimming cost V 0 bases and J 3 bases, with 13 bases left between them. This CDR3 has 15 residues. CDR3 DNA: TGTGCCAGCAGCGTAGGTCAGGGATCATACTACGAGCAGTACTTC. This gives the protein CASSVGQGSYYEQYF.

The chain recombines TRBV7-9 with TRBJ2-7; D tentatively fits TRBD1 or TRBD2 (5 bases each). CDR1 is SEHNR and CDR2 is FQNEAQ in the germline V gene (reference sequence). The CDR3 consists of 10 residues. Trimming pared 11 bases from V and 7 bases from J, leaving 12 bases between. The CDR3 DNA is TGTGCCTCCCGGGGACGGGAGCAGTACTTC. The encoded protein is CASRGREQYF.

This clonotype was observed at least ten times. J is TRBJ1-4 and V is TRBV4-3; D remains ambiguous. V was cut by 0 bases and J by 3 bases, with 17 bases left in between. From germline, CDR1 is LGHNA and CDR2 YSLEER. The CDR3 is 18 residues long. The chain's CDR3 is CASSQEVHKGKANEKLFF. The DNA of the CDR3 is TGCGCCAGCAGCCAAGAAGTTCATAAGGGAAAGGCTAATGAAAAACTGTTTTTT.

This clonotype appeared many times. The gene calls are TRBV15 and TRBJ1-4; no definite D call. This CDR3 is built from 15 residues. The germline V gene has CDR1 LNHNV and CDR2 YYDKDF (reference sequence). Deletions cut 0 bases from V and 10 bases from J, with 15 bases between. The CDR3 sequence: CATSRDLAERRKLFF. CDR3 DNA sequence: TGTGCCACCAGCAGAGATCTGGCGGAGAGGCGAAAACTGTTTTTT.

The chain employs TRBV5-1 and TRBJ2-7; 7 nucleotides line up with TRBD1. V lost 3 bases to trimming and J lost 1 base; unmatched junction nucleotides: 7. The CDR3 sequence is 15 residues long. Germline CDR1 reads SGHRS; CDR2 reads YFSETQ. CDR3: CASSSAPGQSYEQYF. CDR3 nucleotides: TGCGCCAGCAGCTCCGCACCGGGACAGTCCTACGAGCAGTACTTC. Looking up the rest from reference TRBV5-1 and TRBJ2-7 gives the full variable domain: KAGVTQTPRYLIKTRGQQVTLSCSPISGHRSVSWYQQTPGQGLQFLFEYFSETQRNKGNFPGRFSGRQFSNSRSEMNVSTLELGDSALYLCASSSAPGQSYEQYFGPGTRLTVT.

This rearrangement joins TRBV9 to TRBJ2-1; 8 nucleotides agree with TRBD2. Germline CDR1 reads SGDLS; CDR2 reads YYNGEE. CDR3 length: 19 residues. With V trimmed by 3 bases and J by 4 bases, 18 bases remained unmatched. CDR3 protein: CASSASGALAGGNYNEQFF. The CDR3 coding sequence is TGTGCCAGCAGCGCCTCGGGGGCTCTGGCGGGGGGTAATTACAATGAGCAGTTCTTC. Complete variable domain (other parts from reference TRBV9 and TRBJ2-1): DSGVTQTPKHLITATGQRVTLRCSPRSGDLSVYWYQQSLDQGLQFLIQYYNGEERAKGNILERFSAQQFPDLHSELNLSSLELGDSALYFCASSASGALAGGNYNEQFFGPGTRLTVL.

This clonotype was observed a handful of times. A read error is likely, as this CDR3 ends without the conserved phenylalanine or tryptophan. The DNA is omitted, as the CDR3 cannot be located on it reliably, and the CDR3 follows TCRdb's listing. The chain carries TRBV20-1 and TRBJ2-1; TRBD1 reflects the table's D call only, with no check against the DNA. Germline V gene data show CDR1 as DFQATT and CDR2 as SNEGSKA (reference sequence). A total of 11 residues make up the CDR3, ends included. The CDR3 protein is CSASFLGMMFI.

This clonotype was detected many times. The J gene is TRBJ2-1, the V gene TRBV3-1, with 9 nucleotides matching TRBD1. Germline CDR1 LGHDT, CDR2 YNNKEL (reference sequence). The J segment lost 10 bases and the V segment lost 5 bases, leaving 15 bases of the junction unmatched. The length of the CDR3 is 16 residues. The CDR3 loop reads CASSELGGQGTKEQFF. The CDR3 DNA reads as TGTGCCAGCAGCGAGCTAGGGGGACAGGGTACGAAAGAGCAGTTCTTC.

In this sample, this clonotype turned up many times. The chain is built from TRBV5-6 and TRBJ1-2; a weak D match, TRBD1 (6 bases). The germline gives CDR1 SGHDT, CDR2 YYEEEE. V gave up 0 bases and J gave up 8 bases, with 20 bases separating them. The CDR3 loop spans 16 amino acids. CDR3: CASSLEHGQPRLGYTF. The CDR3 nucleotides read TGTGCCAGCAGCTTGGAGCATGGACAGCCCCGCCTAGGCTACACCTTC.

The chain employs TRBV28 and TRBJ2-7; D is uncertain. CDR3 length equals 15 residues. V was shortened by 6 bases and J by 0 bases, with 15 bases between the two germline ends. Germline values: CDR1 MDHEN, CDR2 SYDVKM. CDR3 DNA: TGTGCCAGCAGCCTCACTCCAGGAACCTCCTACGAGCAGTACTTC. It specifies CASSLTPGTSYEQYF.

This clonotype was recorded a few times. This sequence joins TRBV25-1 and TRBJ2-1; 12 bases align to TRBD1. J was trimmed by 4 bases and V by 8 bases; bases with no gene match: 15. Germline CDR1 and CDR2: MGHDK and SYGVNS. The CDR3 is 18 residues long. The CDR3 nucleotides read TGTGCCAGCCCAGCGGGCCCGGGACAGGGGGCAGAGTACAATGAGCAGTTCTTC. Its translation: CASPAGPGQGAEYNEQFF.

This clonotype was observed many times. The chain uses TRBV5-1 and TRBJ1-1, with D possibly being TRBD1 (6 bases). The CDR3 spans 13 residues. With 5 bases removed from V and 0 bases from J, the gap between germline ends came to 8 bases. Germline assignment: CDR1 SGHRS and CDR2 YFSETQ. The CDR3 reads CASRGQLNTEAFF. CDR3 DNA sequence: TGCGCCAGCAGAGGACAGCTGAACACTGAAGCTTTCTTT.